Shown below are 17 T cell receptor beta chains from a single sample sequenced in a study of T cells after yellow fever vaccination. Each CDR3 protein is one row after TCRdb ran MiXCR on the 5' RACE reads. The repertoire holds about 14,000 distinct CDR3 sequences, with 7.3% as singletons. Source: PBMCs, either bulk or a sorted T-cell subset (CD4+, CD8+, memory, or dextramer-sorted; not recorded which), taken on the day of the yellow fever booster vaccination. These receptors were taken from a man younger than 35 who received the YFV17D yellow fever vaccine.

The table lists this clonotype with many counts. The V gene is TRBV7-8, the J gene TRBJ1-1; TRBD1 matches 9 bases. CDR3 size: 13 residues. Germline V lookup: CDR1 SGHVS, CDR2 FQNEAQ. The J segment lost 8 bases and the V segment lost 3 bases, leaving 4 bases of the junction unmatched. Written as DNA, the CDR3 is TGTGCCAGCAGCTTGGACAGGGGCGACGAAGCTTTCTTT. The encoded protein is CASSLDRGDEAFF.

This clonotype showed up many times. V gene TRBV5-1 combines with J gene TRBJ1-2; TRBD1 aligns across 7 bases. J was trimmed by 4 bases and V by 4 bases; bases with no gene match: 10. The germline V gene encodes CDR1 SGHRS and CDR2 YFSETQ. CDR3 size: 15 residues. The CDR3: CASSPQGQIGYGYTF. CDR3 bases: TGCGCCAGCAGCCCCCAGGGACAGATTGGCTATGGCTACACCTTC. Filled out from reference TRBV5-1 and TRBJ1-2, the complete variable domain reads KAGVTQTPRYLIKTRGQQVTLSCSPISGHRSVSWYQQTPGQGLQFLFEYFSETQRNKGNFPGRFSGRQFSNSRSEMNVSTLELGDSALYLCASSPQGQIGYGYTFGSGTRLTVV.

This clonotype was counted ten times or more. V usage is TRBV20-1 and J usage is TRBJ1-6; possible D gene TRBD1, 6 bases. CDR1 DFQATT and CDR2 SNEGSKA come from the germline V gene (reference sequence). V lost 7 bases and J 5 bases, leaving 12 bases between the germline ends. This CDR3 has 13 amino acids. The CDR3 nucleotides read TGCAGTGGATACAGGGTTCATAATTCACCCCTCCACTTT. This sequence encodes CSGYRVHNSPLHF.

This clonotype has a count of ten or more. This sequence joins TRBV12-3 or TRBV12-4 and TRBJ2-1; tentatively, D is TRBD2 (7 bases). CDR3 size: 16 residues. Trimming removed 3 bases from V and 2 bases from J, with 14 bases in between. CDR3 protein: CASSLSGGGAYNEQFF. CDR3 coding DNA: TGTGCCAGCAGTTTGTCTGGCGGGGGCGCCTACAATGAGCAGTTCTTC.

Ten or more counts support this clonotype. This chain links TRBV10-3 with TRBJ2-2, with D uncertain. V lost 5 bases and J lost 5, with 6 bases in between. Per germline, CDR1 ENHRY and CDR2 SYGVKD. The CDR3 is made up of 12 amino acids. CDR3 amino acids: CAISSETGELFF. The CDR3, as DNA: TGTGCCATCAGTTCGGAGACCGGGGAGCTGTTTTTT.

This clonotype was seen repeatedly, ten times or more. The gene calls are TRBV11-2 and TRBJ1-1, with TRBD1 matching over 8 bases. Trimming at V came to 1 base and at J to 4 bases, leaving 14 bases not matched to a gene. Germline assignment: CDR1 SGHAT and CDR2 FQNNGV. This CDR3 is built from 18 residues. CDR3 region: CASSLAFLRGRDSTEAFF. For the CDR3, the DNA is TGTGCCAGCAGCTTAGCGTTCCTCAGGGGGCGCGACTCCACTGAAGCTTTCTTT.

The V and J genes are TRBV7-2 and TRBJ2-1, with 7 bases aligning to TRBD2. After removal of 5 bases from V and 10 bases from J, the junction contained 23 bases not matched to a gene. Germline CDR1 is SGHTA and CDR2 is FQGNSA. The CDR3 loop spans 18 amino acids. The CDR3 bases are TGTGCCAGCAGCCCCCGGGGGGTCGGCCTAGCGGCCGTTTCGGAGCAGTTCTTC. Translation gives CASSPRGVGLAAVSEQFF. The full variable domain, its missing parts supplied by reference TRBV7-2 and TRBJ2-1, is GAGVSQSPSNKVTEKGKDVELRCDPISGHTALYWYRQSLGQGLEFLIYFQGNSAPDKSGLPSDRFSAERTGGSVSTLTIQRTQQEDSAVYLCASSPRGVGLAAVSEQFFGPGTRLTVL.

There are many counts of this clonotype. This chain connects TRBV4-1 to TRBJ2-1; D gene unclear. With 3 bases removed from V and 2 bases from J, the gap between germline ends came to 11 bases. Germline CDR1 MGHRA, CDR2 YSYEKL. The CDR3 runs to 15 residues. The CDR3: CASSQSSYTYNEQFF. In DNA, the CDR3 is TGCGCCAGCAGCCAGAGTTCTTATACCTACAATGAGCAGTTCTTC.

This clonotype was picked up many times. This chain uses TRBV3-1 with TRBJ1-5; no clear D. Trimming stripped 1 base from V and 2 bases from J, with 9 bases between. Germline CDR1 and CDR2: LGHDT and YNNKEL (reference sequence). The CDR3 runs 15 residues. CDR3 protein: CASSQGGSGNQPQHF. The DNA for the CDR3 is TGTGCCAGCAGCCAAGGGGGATCAGGCAATCAGCCCCAGCATTTT.

The chain recombines TRBV5-1 with TRBJ2-3, with D perhaps TRBD2 (5 bases). Germline CDR1 SGHRS, CDR2 YFSETQ. V gave up 5 bases and J gave up 2 bases, with 12 bases separating them. This CDR3 is 14 amino acids long. This CDR3 reads CASSSARLTDTQYF. The CDR3 coding sequence is TGCGCCAGCAGTAGCGCAAGACTCACAGATACGCAGTATTTT.

This clonotype has at least ten counts. The V gene is TRBV5-1, the J gene TRBJ2-1; a weak D match, TRBD1 (7 bases). This CDR3 is 15 amino acids long. With 2 bases removed from V and 7 bases from J, the gap between germline ends came to 16 bases. Germline CDR1 reads SGHRS; CDR2 reads YFSETQ. The CDR3 DNA reads as TGCGCCAGCAGCTTTGTTCCAGGGGGAGGAAATGAGCAGTTCTTC. This codes for CASSFVPGGGNEQFF. The full variable domain, rest sourced from reference TRBV5-1 and TRBJ2-1, is KAGVTQTPRYLIKTRGQQVTLSCSPISGHRSVSWYQQTPGQGLQFLFEYFSETQRNKGNFPGRFSGRQFSNSRSEMNVSTLELGDSALYLCASSFVPGGGNEQFFGPGTRLTVL.

This clonotype was recorded at least ten times. The chain joins TRBV7-2 to TRBJ2-3; 9 nucleotides agree with TRBD2. CDR1 and CDR2 from the germline V gene are SGHTA and FQGNSA. The ends lost 5 bases at V and 3 bases at J; junction bases unmatched: 15. The CDR3 runs to 18 residues. CDR3 sequence (DNA): TGTGCCAGCAGCCCCCCATTGTGGACTAGCGTTGGAACAGATACGCAGTATTTT. It encodes CASSPPLWTSVGTDTQYF.

The sample holds a few counts of this clonotype. CDR3 DNA: TGTGCCAGCAGCCCCTATCGACAACTGAGCTCCTACGAGCAGTACGTC. Translating gives CASSPYRQLSSYEQYV. The J gene is TRBJ2-7, the V gene TRBV3-1, with D unclear. The CDR3 contains 16 residues. The germline V gene encodes CDR1 LGHDT and CDR2 YNNKEL (reference sequence). The V end was cut by 4 bases, the J end by 0 bases, with 16 bases between.

This chain joins TRBV21-1 and TRBJ1-1; TRBD1, the table's D call, was not compared with the DNA. TRBV21-1 is an annotated pseudogene. This CDR3 contains 16 residues. The CDR3: CASSKTGGSMNTEAFF. Here the CDR3 DNA reads TGTGCCAGCAGCAAGACAGGGGGCTCAATGAACACTGAAGCTTTCTTT.

This clonotype was seen many times. The rearrangement joins TRBV7-3 to TRBJ2-3; TRBD2 matches 8 bases. With 3 bases clipped from V and 6 bases from J, the junction kept 2 bases outside the gene matches. This CDR3 has 13 residues. CDR1 is SGHTA and CDR2 is FQGTGA in the germline V gene. CDR3 coding DNA: TGTGCCAGCAGCTTCGGGGGGGCGGATACGCAGTATTTT. Its protein is CASSFGGADTQYF.

This clonotype is medium-sized by share. The chain employs TRBV7-9 and TRBJ1-1, with D unclear. The V and J ends lost 1 base and 5 bases respectively, with 11 bases between them. The CDR3 has 14 amino acids. From germline, CDR1 is SEHNR and CDR2 FQNEAQ (reference sequence). The CDR3: CASSLDPVGTEAFF. CDR3 in DNA: TGTGCCAGCAGCTTAGATCCCGTAGGGACTGAAGCTTTCTTT.

In its sample, this clonotype was seen many times. The chain joins TRBV6-5 to TRBJ1-2; 9 bases are shared with TRBD1. Germline V gene sequence: CDR1 MNHEY, CDR2 SVGAGI. Trimming took 6 bases from V and 8 from J; bases not matched to a gene: 10. CDR3 length: 14 residues. CDR3 residues: CASSGTGLREGYTF. DNA of the CDR3: TGTGCCAGCAGCGGGACAGGGCTCAGAGAGGGCTACACCTTC.